These T cell receptor beta chains were read from a single sample in a study of blood T cell repertoires in COVID-19. Some clones are missing from TCRdb's copy, which holds only in-frame ones; the method was immunoSEQ multiplex PCR. Of 65,000 to 80,000 clones in the sample, more than 75% were seen once. Sequencing input: peripheral blood. These receptor sequences come from a human donor in a cohort sampled during active COVID-19. The conserved cysteine and the conserved F or W are not part of the CDR3 here. The D gene is left open where the match is weak.

J gene: TRBJ1-1
V gene: TRBV18
D gene: -
CDR3 protein: ASSPLGGTEAF

J gene: TRBJ2-1
V gene: TRBV3-1/TRBV3-2
D gene: -
CDR3 protein: ASSPAPLTQSSYNEQF

J gene: TRBJ1-3
V gene: TRBV5-1
D gene: TRBD1
CDR3 protein: ASRQGATGNTIY

J gene: TRBJ2-7
V gene: TRBV5-5
D gene: TRBD1
CDR3 protein: ASSWTGDYEQY

J gene: TRBJ1-4
V gene: TRBV5-1
D gene: -
CDR3 protein: ASSSDRPNEKLF

J gene: TRBJ2-5
V gene: TRBV9
D gene: -
CDR3 protein: ASSPFLGGGETQY

J gene: TRBJ1-3
V gene: TRBV2
D gene: TRBD1
CDR3 protein: ASGDRAGGNTIY

J gene: TRBJ2-7
V gene: TRBV11-2
D gene: TRBD1
CDR3 protein: ASSLKGGLSEQY

J gene: TRBJ2-2
V gene: TRBV19
D gene: -
CDR3 protein: ASSGSGTNTGELF

J gene: TRBJ1-5
V gene: TRBV5-1
D gene: TRBD1
CDR3 protein: ASSPGQGDRQPQH

J gene: TRBJ1-2
V gene: TRBV3-1/TRBV3-2
D gene: TRBD1
CDR3 protein: ASSPPTGIHGYT

J gene: TRBJ2-5
V gene: TRBV5-1
D gene: -
CDR3 protein: ASSLLGIQETQY

J gene: TRBJ1-5
V gene: TRBV15
D gene: TRBD1
CDR3 protein: ATRWGQGSNQPQH

J gene: TRBJ1-4
V gene: TRBV5-4
D gene: -
CDR3 protein: ASSDARRVELF

J gene: TRBJ2-7
V gene: TRBV16
D gene: TRBD2
CDR3 protein: ASSQWGLAGNEQY

J gene: TRBJ1-2
V gene: TRBV4-2
D gene: -
CDR3 protein: ASSQETSQGYGYT

J gene: TRBJ2-3
V gene: TRBV3-1/TRBV3-2
D gene: -
CDR3 protein: ASSQRGGQADTQY

J gene: TRBJ1-1
V gene: TRBV2
D gene: -
CDR3 protein: ASSIRDEAF

J gene: TRBJ1-4
V gene: TRBV19
D gene: -
CDR3 protein: ASSHLGAGEKLF

J gene: TRBJ1-2
V gene: TRBV12-3/TRBV12-4
D gene: -
CDR3 protein: ASSLGTSYGYT

J gene: TRBJ1-2
V gene: TRBV15
D gene: TRBD1
CDR3 protein: ATSRFGQAADGYT

J gene: TRBJ1-1
V gene: TRBV29-1
D gene: -
CDR3 protein: SVEDPPGGTEAF

J gene: TRBJ2-1
V gene: TRBV15
D gene: TRBD1
CDR3 protein: ATRMAQGAGNEQF

J gene: TRBJ1-2
V gene: TRBV12-3/TRBV12-4
D gene: TRBD1
CDR3 protein: ASSTQGKEGYT

J gene: TRBJ1-2
V gene: TRBV28
D gene: -
CDR3 protein: AIYRANYGYT

J gene: TRBJ1-1
V gene: TRBV2
D gene: -
CDR3 protein: ASSIAATEAF

J gene: TRBJ2-6
V gene: TRBV5-1
D gene: -
CDR3 protein: ASLRTPDSFTGANVLT

J gene: TRBJ2-3
V gene: TRBV11-2
D gene: TRBD2
CDR3 protein: ASSLRGLAGAGTDTQY

J gene: TRBJ2-1
V gene: TRBV6-5
D gene: -
CDR3 protein: ASRPGLNSYNEQF

J gene: TRBJ2-7
V gene: TRBV30
D gene: TRBD1
CDR3 protein: AWSKAGTGSDEQY

J gene: TRBJ2-1
V gene: TRBV9
D gene: TRBD2
CDR3 protein: ASSVQPLADIYNEQF

J gene: TRBJ2-1
V gene: TRBV2
D gene: -
CDR3 protein: ASSERDTRYNEQF

J gene: TRBJ1-2
V gene: TRBV6-5
D gene: -
CDR3 protein: ASSTGTSGYT

J gene: TRBJ1-1
V gene: TRBV7-9
D gene: -
CDR3 protein: ASSVTGRGEAF

J gene: TRBJ2-3
V gene: TRBV19
D gene: -
CDR3 protein: ASSIGRATDTQY

J gene: TRBJ1-2
V gene: TRBV28
D gene: TRBD1
CDR3 protein: ASGGQGGLGYT

J gene: TRBJ2-7
V gene: TRBV4-1
D gene: -
CDR3 protein: ASSQGSAGYEQY

J gene: TRBJ2-1
V gene: TRBV15
D gene: TRBD1
CDR3 protein: ATSRERTGYSNEQF

J gene: TRBJ2-5
V gene: TRBV7-9
D gene: -
CDR3 protein: ASSPLAHQETQY

J gene: TRBJ2-3
V gene: TRBV2
D gene: -
CDR3 protein: ASKRGPSTDTQY

J gene: TRBJ1-2
V gene: TRBV5-1
D gene: TRBD1
CDR3 protein: ASSPDRYGYT

J gene: TRBJ2-1
V gene: TRBV14
D gene: -
CDR3 protein: ASSLNQGWIDEQF

J gene: TRBJ2-7
V gene: TRBV3-1/TRBV3-2
D gene: -
CDR3 protein: ASSQGLASYEQY

J gene: TRBJ1-5
V gene: TRBV15
D gene: -
CDR3 protein: ATSRDPGVRQPQH

J gene: TRBJ2-7
V gene: TRBV5-5
D gene: -
CDR3 protein: ASSWFLGAEQY

J gene: TRBJ2-1
V gene: TRBV7-8
D gene: TRBD2
CDR3 protein: ASSAVGGIDEQF